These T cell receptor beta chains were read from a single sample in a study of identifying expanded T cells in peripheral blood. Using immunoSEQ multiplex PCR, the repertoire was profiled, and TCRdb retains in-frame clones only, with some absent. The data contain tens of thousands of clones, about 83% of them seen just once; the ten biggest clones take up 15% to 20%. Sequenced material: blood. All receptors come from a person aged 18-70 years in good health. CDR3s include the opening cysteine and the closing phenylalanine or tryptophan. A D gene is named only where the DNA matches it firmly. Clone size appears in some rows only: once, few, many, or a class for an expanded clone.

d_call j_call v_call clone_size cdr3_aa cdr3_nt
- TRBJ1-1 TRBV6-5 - CASTIDPTGNTEAFF TGTGCCAGCACTATAGATCCGACAGGGAACACTGAAGCTTTCTTT
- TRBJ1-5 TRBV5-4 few CASSFDGGGNQPQHF TGTGCCAGCAGCTTTGATGGGGGAGGCAATCAGCCCCAGCATTTT
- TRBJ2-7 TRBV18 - CASSPFQSYEQYF TGTGCCAGCTCACCGTTCCAGTCCTACGAGCAGTACTTC
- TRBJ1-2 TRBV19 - CASKEHPDYGYTF TGTGCCAGTAAGGAACACCCAGACTATGGCTACACCTTC
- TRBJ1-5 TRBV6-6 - CASSYGGSRPQHF TGTGCCAGCAGTTACGGGGGTTCGCGGCCCCAGCATTTT
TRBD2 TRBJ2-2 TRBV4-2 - CASSQDATSANTGELFF TGTGCCAGCAGCCAAGACGCCACTAGCGCGAACACCGGGGAGCTGTTTTTT
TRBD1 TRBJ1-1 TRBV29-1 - CSVGDRGDWAEAFF TGCAGCGTTGGTGACAGGGGGGATTGGGCTGAAGCTTTCTTT
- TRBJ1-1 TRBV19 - CASSSWERNTEAFF TGTGCCAGTAGTAGTTGGGAGAGGAACACTGAAGCTTTCTTT
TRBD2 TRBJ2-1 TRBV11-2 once CASSLAGTSGPRSYNEQFF TGTGCCAGCAGCTTAGCCGGGACTAGCGGCCCCCGCTCCTACAATGAGCAGTTCTTC
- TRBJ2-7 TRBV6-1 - CASSGRATYEQYF TGTGCCAGCAGTGGGAGGGCCACCTACGAGCAGTACTTC
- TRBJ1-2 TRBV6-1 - CAVGGYTF TGTGCCGTAGGGGGCTACACCTTC
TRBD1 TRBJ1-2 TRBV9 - CASSETTGGAGGYTF TGTGCCAGCAGCGAGACGACAGGGGGCGCGGGGGGCTACACCTTC
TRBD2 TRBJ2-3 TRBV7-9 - CASSPGTSGTDTQYF TGTGCCAGCAGCCCCGGGACTAGCGGTACAGATACGCAGTATTTT
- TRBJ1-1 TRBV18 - CASSPSRLGVAFF TGTGCCAGCTCACCATCGCGGCTGGGGGTAGCTTTCTTT
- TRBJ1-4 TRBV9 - CASSPTVGATNEKLFF TGTGCCAGCAGCCCGACGGTTGGGGCAACTAATGAAAAACTGTTTTTT
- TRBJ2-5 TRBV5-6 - CASSLIGGKETQYF TGTGCCAGCAGCTTGATTGGGGGAAAAGAGACCCAGTACTTC
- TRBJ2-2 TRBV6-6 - CASRDNTGELFF TGTGCCAGCAGGGATAACACCGGGGAGCTGTTTTTT
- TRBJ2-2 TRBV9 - CASSSDDTYTGELFF TGTGCCAGCAGCTCGGACGACACCTACACCGGGGAGCTGTTTTTT
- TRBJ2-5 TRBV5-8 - CASSSAFPTQYF TGTGCCAGCAGCTCGGCTTTCCCAACCCAGTACTTC
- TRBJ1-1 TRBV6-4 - CASSVSFNTEAFF TGTGCCAGCAGTGTCAGTTTTAACACTGAAGCTTTCTTT
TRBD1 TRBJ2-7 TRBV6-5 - CASSLLGQGRYEQYF TGTGCCAGCAGCCTTCTGGGACAGGGGCGGTACGAGCAGTACTTC
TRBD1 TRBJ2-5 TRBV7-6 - CASSLLMGQIQETQYF TGTGCCAGCAGCTTATTAATGGGACAGATCCAAGAGACCCAGTACTTC
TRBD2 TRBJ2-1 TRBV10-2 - CASREGTRSNEQFF TGCGCCAGCAGGGAGGGGACTAGATCAAATGAGCAGTTCTTC
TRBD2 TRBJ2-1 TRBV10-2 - CASTREGTSGGYNEQFF TGCGCCAGTACGAGGGAAGGGACTAGCGGGGGGTACAATGAGCAGTTCTTC
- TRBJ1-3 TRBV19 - CASSPPFGQTRSGNTIYF TGTGCCAGTAGCCCCCCCTTCGGACAGACTCGCTCTGGAAACACCATATATTTT
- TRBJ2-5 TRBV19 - CASSARGGTQETQYF TGTGCCAGTAGCGCTAGGGGGGGCACCCAAGAGACCCAGTACTTC
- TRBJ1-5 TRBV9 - CASSPNTGRNQPQHF TGTGCCAGCAGTCCCAACACAGGGCGCAATCAGCCCCAGCATTTT
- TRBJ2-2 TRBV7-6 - CASSSNTGELFF TGTGCCAGCAGCTCTAACACCGGGGAGCTGTTTTTT
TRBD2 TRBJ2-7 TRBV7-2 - CASSRDYLYEQYF TGTGCCAGCAGCCGGGACTACCTCTACGAGCAGTACTTC
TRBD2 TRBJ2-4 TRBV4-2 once CASSQGTSGALKNIQYF TGTGCCAGCAGCCAAGGGACTAGCGGGGCGCTAAAAAACATTCAGTACTTC
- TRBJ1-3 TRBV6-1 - CASSSGPVSGNTIYF TGTGCCAGCAGCTCGGGACCGGTCTCTGGAAACACCATATATTTT
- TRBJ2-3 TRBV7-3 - CASSLDGGGTDTQYF TGTGCCAGCAGCTTGGACGGTGGCGGCACAGATACGCAGTATTTT
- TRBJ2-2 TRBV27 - CASSSRRGPYTGELFF TGTGCCAGCAGTTCCCGGCGGGGGCCTTACACCGGGGAGCTGTTTTTT
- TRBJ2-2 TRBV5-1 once CASSFGAGNTGELFF TGCGCCAGCAGCTTTGGGGCAGGGAACACCGGGGAGCTGTTTTTT
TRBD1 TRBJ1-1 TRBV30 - CAWIRQGATEAFF TGTGCCTGGATTAGGCAGGGGGCAACTGAAGCTTTCTTT
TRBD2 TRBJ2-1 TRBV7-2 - CASRPPRGGAYNEQFF TGTGCCAGCAGACCCCCCCGGGGGGGCGCCTACAATGAGCAGTTCTTC
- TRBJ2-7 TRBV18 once CASSPRLGGASYEQYF TGTGCCAGCTCACCGAGACTTGGGGGCGCCTCCTACGAGCAGTACTTC
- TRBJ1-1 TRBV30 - CAWRRQGDTEAFF TGTGCCTGGAGAAGGCAAGGGGACACTGAAGCTTTCTTT
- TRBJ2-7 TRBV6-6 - CASSPLASLGEQYF TGTGCCAGCAGCCCCCTAGCGAGTCTAGGCGAGCAGTACTTC
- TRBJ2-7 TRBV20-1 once CSARGSYEQYF TGCAGTGCTAGGGGCAGCTACGAGCAGTACTTC
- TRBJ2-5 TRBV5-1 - CASSLTGRETQYF TGCGCCAGCAGCTTAACGGGACGAGAGACCCAGTACTTC
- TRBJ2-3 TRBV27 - CASSTLGDTQYF TGTGCCAGCAGTACCCTCGGAGATACGCAGTATTTT
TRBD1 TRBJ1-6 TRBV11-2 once CASTQETGGVYNSPLHF TGTGCCAGCACCCAAGAGACAGGGGGTGTCTATAATTCACCCCTCCACTTT
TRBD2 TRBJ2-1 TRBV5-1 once CASKVVGLAGGRSYNEQFF TGCGCCAGCAAAGTAGTGGGACTAGCGGGAGGCCGCTCCTACAATGAGCAGTTCTTC
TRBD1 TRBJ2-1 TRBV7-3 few CASSSPGQAQFF TGTGCCAGCAGCTCGCCGGGACAGGCACAGTTCTTC
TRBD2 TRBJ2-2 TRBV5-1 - CASSWGLAAVGELFF TGCGCCAGCAGCTGGGGACTAGCGGCAGTCGGGGAGCTGTTTTTT
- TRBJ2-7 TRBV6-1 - CASSEGLWGPSYEQYF TGTGCCAGCAGTGAAGGGCTATGGGGACCCTCCTACGAGCAGTACTTC
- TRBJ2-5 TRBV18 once CASSPQLAETQYF TGTGCCAGCTCACCCCAACTAGCAGAGACCCAGTACTTC
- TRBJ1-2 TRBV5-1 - CASSLAGGSGYTF TGCGCCAGCAGCTTGGCAGGTGGTAGTGGCTACACCTTC